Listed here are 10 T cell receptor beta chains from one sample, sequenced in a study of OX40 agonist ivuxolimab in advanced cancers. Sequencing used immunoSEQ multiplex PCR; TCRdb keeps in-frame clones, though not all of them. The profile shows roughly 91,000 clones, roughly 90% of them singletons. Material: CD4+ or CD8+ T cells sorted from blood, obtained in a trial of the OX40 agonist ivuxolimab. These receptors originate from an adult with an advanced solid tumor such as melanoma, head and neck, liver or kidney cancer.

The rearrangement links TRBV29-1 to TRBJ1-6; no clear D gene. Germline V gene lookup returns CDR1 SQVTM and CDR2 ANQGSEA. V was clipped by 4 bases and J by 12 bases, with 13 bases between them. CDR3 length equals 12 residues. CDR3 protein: CSVAYGNGPLHF. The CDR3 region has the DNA TGCAGCGTTGCCTACGGAAACGGACCCCTCCACTTT.

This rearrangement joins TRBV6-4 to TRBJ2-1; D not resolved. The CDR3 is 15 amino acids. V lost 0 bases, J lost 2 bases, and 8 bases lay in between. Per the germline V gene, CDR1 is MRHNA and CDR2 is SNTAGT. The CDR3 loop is CASSDSSGAYNEQFF. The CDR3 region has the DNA TGTGCCAGCAGTGACTCATCAGGAGCCTACAATGAGCAGTTCTTC.

CDR3 sequence reads: CASSQMTTVNTEAFF. As DNA, the CDR3 is TGTGCCAGCAGCCAAATGACGACGGTGAACACTGAAGCTTTCTTT. The chain recombines TRBV4-2 with TRBJ1-1; D remains unclear. CDR3 length: 15 residues. The germline V and J ends were trimmed by 2 bases and 0 bases, with 10 bases remaining between them. CDR1 is LGHNA and CDR2 is YNFKEQ in the germline V gene.

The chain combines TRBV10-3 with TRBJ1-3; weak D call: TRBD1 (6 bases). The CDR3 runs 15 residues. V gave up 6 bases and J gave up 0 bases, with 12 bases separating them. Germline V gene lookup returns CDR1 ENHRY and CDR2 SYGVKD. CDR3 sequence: CAISPNRDSGNTIYF. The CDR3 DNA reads TGTGCCATCAGCCCTAACAGGGACTCTGGAAACACCATATATTTT.

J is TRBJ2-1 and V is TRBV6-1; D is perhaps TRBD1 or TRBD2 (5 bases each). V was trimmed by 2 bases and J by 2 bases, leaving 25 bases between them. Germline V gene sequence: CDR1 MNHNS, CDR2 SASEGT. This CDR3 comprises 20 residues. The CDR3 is CASSESIGVGGVGAYNEQFF. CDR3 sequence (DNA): TGTGCCAGCAGTGAAAGTATCGGGGTTGGGGGTGTAGGCGCCTACAATGAGCAGTTCTTC.

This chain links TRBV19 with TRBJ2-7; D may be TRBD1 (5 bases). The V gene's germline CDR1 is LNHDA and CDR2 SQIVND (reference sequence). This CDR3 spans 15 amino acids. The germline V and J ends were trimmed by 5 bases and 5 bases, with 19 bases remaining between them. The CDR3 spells CASSLRSQVSDEQYF. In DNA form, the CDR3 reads TGTGCCAGTAGTCTAAGATCACAGGTTTCCGACGAGCAGTACTTC.

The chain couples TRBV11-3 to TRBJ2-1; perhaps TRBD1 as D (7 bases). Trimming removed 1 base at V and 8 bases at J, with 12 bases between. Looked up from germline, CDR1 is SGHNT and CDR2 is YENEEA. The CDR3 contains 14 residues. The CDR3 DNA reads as TGTGCCAGCAGCTTAGGTCAGGGGGGATATGAGCAGTTCTTC. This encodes CASSLGQGGYEQFF.

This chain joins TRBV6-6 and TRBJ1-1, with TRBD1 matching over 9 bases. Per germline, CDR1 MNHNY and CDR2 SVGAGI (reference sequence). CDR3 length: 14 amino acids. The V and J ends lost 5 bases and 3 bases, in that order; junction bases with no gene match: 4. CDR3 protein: CASSGTGRDTEAFF. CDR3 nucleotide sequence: TGTGCCAGCAGTGGGACAGGGAGGGACACTGAAGCTTTCTTT.

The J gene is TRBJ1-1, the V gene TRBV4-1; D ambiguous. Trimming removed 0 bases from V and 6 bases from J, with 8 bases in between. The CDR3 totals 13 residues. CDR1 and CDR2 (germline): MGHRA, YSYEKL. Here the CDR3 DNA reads TGCGCCAGCAGCCAAGAGTGGAAATCTGAAGCTTTCTTT. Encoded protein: CASSQEWKSEAFF.

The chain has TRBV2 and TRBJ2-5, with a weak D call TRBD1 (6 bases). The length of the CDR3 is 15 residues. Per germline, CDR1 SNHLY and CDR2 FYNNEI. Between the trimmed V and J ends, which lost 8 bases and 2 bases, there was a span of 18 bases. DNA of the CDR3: TGTGCCAGCGCCCCCAGGGGCGACGTACAAGAGACCCAGTACTTC. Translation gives CASAPRGDVQETQYF.